The rows below give T cell receptor beta chains drawn from one sample of a study of blood T cell repertoires in COVID-19. TCRdb keeps only in-frame clones here, not all; method: immunoSEQ multiplex PCR. The data contain hundreds of thousands of clones, roughly nine tenths of them seen just once; the ten biggest clones take up 2% to 2.5%. The sequenced material came from peripheral blood. These receptors were collected from a woman aged 50 to 60 with acute or convalescent COVID-19. Each CDR3 is given with its conserved first and last residue. Fields, in order: D gene, clone size, J gene, V gene, CDR3 DNA, CDR3 protein. D genes are given only for firm matches. Clone size is not always given. Where it is, it says once, few, many or a class for expanded clones.

D: TRBD2
size: -
J: TRBJ2-7
V: TRBV5-1
DNA: TGCGCCAGCAGCTCAGCGGGAGGGTGGTCCTACGAGCAGTACTTC
CDR3: CASSSAGGWSYEQYF

D: -
size: -
J: TRBJ2-2
V: TRBV24-1
DNA: TGTGCCACCAGTGATGTCTTGAACACCGGGGAGCTGTTTTTT
CDR3: CATSDVLNTGELFF

D: -
size: many
J: TRBJ2-4
V: TRBV7-9
DNA: TGTGCCAGCAGCCCCCAAGCAGGGCTAGCCAAAAACATTCAGTACTTC
CDR3: CASSPQAGLAKNIQYF

D: TRBD1
size: -
J: TRBJ1-4
V: TRBV6-6
DNA: TGTGCCAGCAGATTTCGGACAGGGGATGAAAAACTGTTTTTT
CDR3: CASRFRTGDEKLFF

D: TRBD1
size: -
J: TRBJ2-7
V: TRBV3-1/TRBV3-2
DNA: TGTGCCAGCAGCCCTCTGGGACAGGCCCCCTACGAGCAGTACTTC
CDR3: CASSPLGQAPYEQYF

D: TRBD2
size: -
J: TRBJ2-7
V: TRBV11-2
DNA: TGTGCCAGCAGCTTAGTAGCGGGGGGCACATACGAGCAGTACTTC
CDR3: CASSLVAGGTYEQYF

D: -
size: -
J: TRBJ2-7
V: TRBV7-3
DNA: TGTGCCAGCAGCTTAGCAGGGGGGAAAATGAGCGAGCAGTACTTC
CDR3: CASSLAGGKMSEQYF

D: -
size: -
J: TRBJ1-2
V: TRBV9
DNA: TGTGCCAGCAGAAAGTTGGAGGGTGACTATGGCTACACCTTC
CDR3: CASRKLEGDYGYTF

D: -
size: -
J: TRBJ2-2
V: TRBV7-7
DNA: TGTGCCAGCAGCTTAGTCCGGACAGTCAACACCGGGGAGCTGTTTTTT
CDR3: CASSLVRTVNTGELFF

D: -
size: -
J: TRBJ2-7
V: TRBV6-2/TRBV6-3
DNA: TGTGCCAGCAGTTACAGAGGATATTACGAGCAGTACTTC
CDR3: CASSYRGYYEQYF

D: TRBD1
size: -
J: TRBJ1-4
V: TRBV7-2
DNA: TGTGCCAGCAGCAGACAGGGGCACACTGAAAAACTGTTTTTT
CDR3: CASSRQGHTEKLFF

D: TRBD2
size: -
J: TRBJ2-2
V: TRBV7-2
DNA: TGTGCCAGCAGCTACACGAGCGGGAGGGGGAGCGGGGAGCTGTTTTTT
CDR3: CASSYTSGRGSGELFF

D: -
size: -
J: TRBJ1-6
V: TRBV10-3
DNA: TGTGCCATCAGTGAGTTTCAAACACTAGATAATTCACCCCTCCACTTT
CDR3: CAISEFQTLDNSPLHF

D: TRBD1
size: -
J: TRBJ2-1
V: TRBV19
DNA: TGTGCCAGTAGTAGCCCGGACAGGGGAGATGAGCAGTTCTTC
CDR3: CASSSPDRGDEQFF

D: -
size: -
J: TRBJ2-3
V: TRBV19
DNA: TGTGCCAGTATCCCTCTACTATGGCCAGATACGCAGTATTTT
CDR3: CASIPLLWPDTQYF

D: -
size: -
J: TRBJ1-6
V: TRBV28
DNA: TGTGCCAGCAGTTCACCAGGGGCCCACTCCTATAATTCACCCCTCCACTTT
CDR3: CASSSPGAHSYNSPLHF

D: TRBD2
size: -
J: TRBJ2-1
V: TRBV7-2
DNA: TGTGCCAGCAGCTTAGGAGGGACTAGCGGCAATGAGCAGTTCTTC
CDR3: CASSLGGTSGNEQFF

D: TRBD1
size: -
J: TRBJ1-5
V: TRBV20-1
DNA: TGCAGTGCTAGTGGGACAGGGGGATATCAGCCCCAGCATTTT
CDR3: CSASGTGGYQPQHF

D: -
size: few
J: TRBJ1-1
V: TRBV27
DNA: TGTGCCAGCAGTTCAGGGGAAGTGAACACTGAAGCTTTCTTT
CDR3: CASSSGEVNTEAFF

D: TRBD2
size: -
J: TRBJ2-3
V: TRBV5-1
DNA: TGCGCCAGCAGCTTGGCTGCCCGGGAGGGCCCGGGGCAGTATTTT
CDR3: CASSLAAREGPGQYF

D: TRBD2
size: once
J: TRBJ2-2
V: TRBV5-1
DNA: TGCGCCAGCAGCTTCGTTACTAGCGGGGTTAACACCGGGGAGCTGTTTTTT
CDR3: CASSFVTSGVNTGELFF

D: TRBD2
size: -
J: TRBJ2-4
V: TRBV10-3
DNA: TGTGCCATCAGTGGGGGGACTAGCGACAAAAACATTCAGTACTTC
CDR3: CAISGGTSDKNIQYF

D: -
size: -
J: TRBJ2-5
V: TRBV19
DNA: TGTGCCAGTAGTATAAGGGGAGAGACCCAGTACTTC
CDR3: CASSIRGETQYF

D: -
size: -
J: TRBJ1-3
V: TRBV19
DNA: TGTGCCAGTAGTATTAATTTCTTCGGAAACACCATATATTTT
CDR3: CASSINFFGNTIYF

D: TRBD2
size: -
J: TRBJ2-7
V: TRBV7-2
DNA: TGTGCCAGCAGCCAAGAAAAGGGCGGGACTAGCGGATCCACATACGAGCAGTACTTC
CDR3: CASSQEKGGTSGSTYEQYF

D: -
size: -
J: TRBJ1-2
V: TRBV10-3
DNA: TGTGCCATCAGTGGAGGGGACTGGGGTGGCTACACCTTC
CDR3: CAISGGDWGGYTF

D: -
size: -
J: TRBJ1-2
V: TRBV6-2/TRBV6-3
DNA: TGTGCCAGCAGTTATTTGGGCAGGCTGGCTGGCTACACCTTC
CDR3: CASSYLGRLAGYTF

D: -
size: -
J: TRBJ2-3
V: TRBV3-1/TRBV3-2
DNA: TGTGCCAGCAGCCAAGCGAAAGGGGCAGATACGCAGTATTTT
CDR3: CASSQAKGADTQYF

D: TRBD1
size: -
J: TRBJ2-1
V: TRBV6-6
DNA: TGTGCCAGCAGTCGTCCGGGACAGGGCTACAATGAGCAGTTCTTC
CDR3: CASSRPGQGYNEQFF

D: TRBD2
size: -
J: TRBJ2-1
V: TRBV7-2
DNA: TGTGCCAGCAGCTTCAAAGCGGGGGGATACAATGAGCAGTTCTTC
CDR3: CASSFKAGGYNEQFF

D: TRBD1
size: -
J: TRBJ1-1
V: TRBV20-1
DNA: TGCAGTAGTCAAAAGGGGGCGTCTTTT
CDR3: CSSQKGASF

D: -
size: -
J: TRBJ1-2
V: TRBV6-2/TRBV6-3
DNA: TGTGCCAGCAGTACCGGGGATAACTATGGCTACACCTTC
CDR3: CASSTGDNYGYTF

D: -
size: -
J: TRBJ1-5
V: TRBV30
DNA: TGTGCCTGGAAGGTAGCTAATCAGCCCCAGCATTTT
CDR3: CAWKVANQPQHF

D: -
size: -
J: TRBJ2-2
V: TRBV12-3/TRBV12-4
DNA: TGTGCCAGCAGTAGCAGGGCATCCGGGGAGCTGTTTTTT
CDR3: CASSSRASGELFF

D: TRBD1
size: -
J: TRBJ2-5
V: TRBV7-9
DNA: TGTGCCAGCAGCAAGTCGACAGGGGAAGAGACCCAGTACTTC
CDR3: CASSKSTGEETQYF

D: TRBD2
size: -
J: TRBJ2-2
V: TRBV14
DNA: TGTGCCAGCAGCCAAGCTAGCGGTGCGAACACCGGGGAGCTGTTTTTT
CDR3: CASSQASGANTGELFF

D: -
size: -
J: TRBJ1-2
V: TRBV19
DNA: TGTGCCACAGGGGCCTCTAACTATGGCTACACCTTC
CDR3: CATGASNYGYTF

D: TRBD2
size: -
J: TRBJ2-2
V: TRBV6-1
DNA: TGTGCCAGCAGTGAACGAACTAGCGGCCCGAACACCGGGGAGCTGTTTTTT
CDR3: CASSERTSGPNTGELFF

D: -
size: -
J: TRBJ1-1
V: TRBV27
DNA: TGTGCCAGCAGAACAGGGAACACTGAAGCTTTCTTT
CDR3: CASRTGNTEAFF

D: TRBD2
size: -
J: TRBJ2-7
V: TRBV6-5
DNA: TGTGCCAGCAGACTCCCGGGACTAGCCTACGAGCAGTACTTC
CDR3: CASRLPGLAYEQYF

D: -
size: once
J: TRBJ1-2
V: TRBV11-2
DNA: TGTGCCAGCAGCTTAGCTTACAGGGAAGGGGGCTACACCTTC
CDR3: CASSLAYREGGYTF

D: TRBD2
size: -
J: TRBJ2-7
V: TRBV2
DNA: TGTGCCAGCAGTACTAGCGAGGACTACTACGAGCAGTACTTC
CDR3: CASSTSEDYYEQYF

D: -
size: -
J: TRBJ2-2
V: TRBV5-1
DNA: TGCGCCAGCAACTCGGGTTATTTATCGACAGAAAACACCGGGGAGCTGTTTTTT
CDR3: CASNSGYLSTENTGELFF

D: TRBD1
size: -
J: TRBJ2-7
V: TRBV9
DNA: TGTGCCAGCAGCGTAGATGTAGACGGATGGAGGGGACAGGGGGCTGCCGAGCAGTACTTC
CDR3: CASSVDVDGWRGQGAAEQYF

D: -
size: -
J: TRBJ2-1
V: TRBV11-3
DNA: TGTGCCAGCAGGGGGCGAGTGGACAATGAGCAGTTCTTC
CDR3: CASRGRVDNEQFF

D: -
size: few
J: TRBJ1-1
V: TRBV21-1
DNA: TGTGCCAGCCCCTCAGTGCCGGGACAGGTAAACACTGAAGCTTTCTTT
CDR3: CASPSVPGQVNTEAFF

D: TRBD2
size: -
J: TRBJ2-5
V: TRBV30
DNA: TGTGCCTGGGATAGCGGGGTCCAAGAGACCCAGTACTTC
CDR3: CAWDSGVQETQYF

D: -
size: -
J: TRBJ2-3
V: TRBV25-1
DNA: TGTGCCAGCAGTTTGGCGGGGGCCCGGGATACGCAGTATTTT
CDR3: CASSLAGARDTQYF

D: -
size: once
J: TRBJ1-1
V: TRBV29-1
DNA: TGCAGCGTTCTCCGGACAGAGAACACTGAAGCTTTCTTT
CDR3: CSVLRTENTEAFF

D: -
size: -
J: TRBJ1-5
V: TRBV27
DNA: TGTGCCAGCAAACTTCGGTGGGGGGGGGTGAATCAGCCCCAGCATTTT
CDR3: CASKLRWGGVNQPQHF

D: TRBD1
size: -
J: TRBJ2-1
V: TRBV9
DNA: TGTGCCAGCAGCGTAGAGGTGGGACAGGGGGGCGATGAGCAGTTCTTC
CDR3: CASSVEVGQGGDEQFF

D: TRBD1
size: -
J: TRBJ2-6
V: TRBV5-4
DNA: TGTGCCAGCAGCTTGGGACAGGGGGCCCTCTCTGGGGCCAACGTCCTGACTTTC
CDR3: CASSLGQGALSGANVLTF

D: -
size: -
J: TRBJ2-3
V: TRBV10-3
DNA: TGTGCCATCTCCGACGGGTTCACAGATACGCAGTATTTT
CDR3: CAISDGFTDTQYF

D: TRBD1
size: -
J: TRBJ1-2
V: TRBV30
DNA: TGTGCCTGGAGGAAAGGGGGCAGGGTCTATGGCTACACCTTC
CDR3: CAWRKGGRVYGYTF

D: TRBD1
size: -
J: TRBJ1-2
V: TRBV28
DNA: TGTGCCAGCAGTTTATTGGTCGGACAGGGGAAGGATGGCTACACCTTC
CDR3: CASSLLVGQGKDGYTF

D: TRBD2
size: -
J: TRBJ2-1
V: TRBV11-3
DNA: TGTGCCAGCAGCTTAGTAATAGCGGGGGCCAATGAGCAGTTCTTC
CDR3: CASSLVIAGANEQFF

D: TRBD2
size: -
J: TRBJ2-3
V: TRBV5-8
DNA: TGTGCCAGCAGCTTGTCAGCGGGGGGGCCTTATAGCACAGATACGCAGTATTTT
CDR3: CASSLSAGGPYSTDTQYF

D: TRBD1
size: -
J: TRBJ1-1
V: TRBV10-3
DNA: TGTGCCATCAGCCTGACAGGGGTGGACACTGAAGCTTTCTTT
CDR3: CAISLTGVDTEAFF

D: TRBD1
size: -
J: TRBJ1-1
V: TRBV7-3
DNA: TGTGCCAGCAGCTTATCCGGGACAGAGAACACTGAAGCTTTCTTT
CDR3: CASSLSGTENTEAFF

D: -
size: -
J: TRBJ1-2
V: TRBV6-2/TRBV6-3
DNA: TGTGCCAGCAGTTACTCCCGGGTGTTCTATGGCTACACCTTC
CDR3: CASSYSRVFYGYTF